This T cell receptor (beta chain) was identified during a study of T-cell reconstitution after alpha-beta-depleted transplantation in children (dated by TCRdb to 2015 to 2016). Notes on the research overall: Using TCR repertoire profiling, the study followed T-cell immune reconstitution in a quantitative way in children after TCRalphabeta/CD19-depleted allogeneic hematopoietic cell transplantation.

This clonotype was seen many times. The specificity of this receptor is unknown. It has no much larger one-base neighbor in the sample; base qualities were not kept. V loses 0 bases of germline sequence and J loses 3 bases, and the interval between the two ends is 16 bases. The CDR3 sequence holds 16 residues, the cysteine and phenylalanine included. Solely the CDR3 DNA is kept, with 48 bases framed from the first base. The germline V gene specifies SGHRS as CDR1 and YFSETQ as CDR2. Libraries were constructed by PCR. The instrument was an Illumina HiSeq 2500. TCR library preparation used molecular barcoding, with unique molecular identifiers applied to normalize quantification of the TCRbeta repertoire. TCRdb took the public reads, trimmed them with fastp at Q25, ran MiXCR for clone calling and kept in-frame beta chains. Each CDR3 protein gets just one entry, which takes the most common genes and DNA from the rows behind it. Recorded for this sample are 100,000 to 120,000 distinct CDR3 sequences; approximately 10% of them occurred a single time. Of the sample, about 8.8% falls within the top ten clones.

This clonotype was sampled from a human donor who donated a stem cell graft to a child with acute lymphoblastic leukemia. The V and J genes are TRBV5-1 and TRBJ2-7; TRBD2 is possibly the D segment (5 matching bases). Sequenced material: PBMCs from the stem cell graft donor, taken from the stem cell graft. At the DNA level, the sequence is TGCGCCAGCAGCTTGGGAGTTGGCTTAGAGGGCTACGAGCAGTACTTC. Its protein product is CASSLGVGLEGYEQYF.